The sequence of this T cell receptor beta chain was determined in a study of post-analysis software for immune sequencing data. The study's findings and limits: In patients, about 5 TRBV segments were more frequent than in controls, with TRBV5-6, TRBV5-1 and TRBV20-1 among them. Controls showed significantly higher normalized Chao1 diversity than did multiple sclerosis patients.

V shed 1 base, J shed 5 bases, and the junction held 6 bases outside the gene matches. The CDR3 covers 16 residues. Tagging with unique molecular identifiers was a feature of the TCR beta cDNA libraries. TCRdb re-analysed the PCR reads in MiXCR, keeping a single row per CDR3 protein. Seen here are fewer than 850,000 distinct CDR3 sequences, roughly 46% observed once, and the top ten hold approximately 4.4%. A remark on this clonotype: The antigen is undetermined.

The sequenced sample was blood. The chain employs TRBV12-3 or TRBV12-4 and TRBJ2-1, with TRBD2 matching 9 bases. This clonotype was sampled from a girl aged 10-17 years with multiple sclerosis. In DNA form, the CDR3 reads TGTGCCAGCAGTTTAGGAGCTAGCGGGACCAACAATGAGCAGTTCTTC. It codes for CASSLGASGTNNEQFF.